These 9 T cell receptor beta chains share one sample of origin, sequenced in a study of identical twins. In TCRdb, the 5' RACE reads were re-called with MiXCR into one record per CDR3 protein. The sample gives hundreds of thousands of distinct CDR3 sequences, over 12% of which show up once; 7% to 9.5% is in the top ten. Material for sequencing was memory (CD45RO+) T cells sorted from blood. All receptors come from a woman between 18 and 29 years old in good health.

Many counts were recorded for this clonotype. The chain combines TRBV5-1 with TRBJ2-1; D is uncertain. Germline lookup yields CDR1 SGHRS and CDR2 YFSETQ. The CDR3 loop spans 12 amino acids. V lost 1 base to trimming and J lost 8 bases, with 7 bases between them. CDR3: CASSLPGDEQFF. As DNA, the CDR3 is TGCGCCAGCAGCTTGCCTGGGGATGAGCAGTTCTTC.

This clonotype is medium-sized (0.01 to 0.1%) within its sample. The chain uses TRBV6-5 and TRBJ2-1, with 8 nucleotides matching TRBD2. The J segment lost 5 bases and the V segment lost 4 bases, leaving 7 bases of the junction unmatched. The germline V gene encodes CDR1 MNHEY and CDR2 SVGAGI. The CDR3 contains 15 residues. CDR3 in DNA: TGTGCCAGCAGTTCTGGGGCAGCGGGGGACAATGAGCAGTTCTTC. Translated, it gives CASSSGAAGDNEQFF.

The J gene is TRBJ2-7, the V gene TRBV20-1; 16 bases are a match to TRBD2. J lost 4 bases, V lost 5 bases, and 8 bases had no gene match. This CDR3 has 16 residues. CDR1 and CDR2 from the germline V gene are DFQATT and SNEGSKA (reference sequence). In DNA, the CDR3 is TGCAGTGCTTCCGGGACTAGCGGGAGGGCCGGGTACGAGCAGTACTTC. Translated, it gives CSASGTSGRAGYEQYF.

In its sample, this clonotype was seen a few times. V gene TRBV20-1 combines with J gene TRBJ2-7, with 9 bases matching TRBD2. Per the germline V gene, CDR1 is DFQATT and CDR2 is SNEGSKA (reference sequence). This CDR3 comprises 14 residues. Trimming took 6 bases from V and 0 from J; bases not matched to a gene: 6. The CDR3 is CSALSGRTSYEQYF. CDR3 sequence (DNA): TGCAGTGCACTCAGCGGGAGGACCTCCTACGAGCAGTACTTC.

V usage is TRBV20-1 and J usage is TRBJ2-1, with D hard to call. This CDR3 has 14 amino acids. Between the trimmed V and J ends, which lost 5 bases and 0 bases, there was a span of 11 bases. Germline CDR1 DFQATT, CDR2 SNEGSKA (reference sequence). The CDR3 loop reads CSAAAPRSYNEQFF. CDR3 nucleotide sequence: TGCAGTGCTGCCGCTCCCCGCTCCTACAATGAGCAGTTCTTC.

V is TRBV7-9 and J is TRBJ2-1, with D unclear. This CDR3 has 12 residues. Germline CDR1 and CDR2: SEHNR and FQNEAQ (reference sequence). V dropped 1 base and J dropped 8 bases, with 6 bases sitting between them. CDR3 DNA: TGTGCCAGCAGCTTAGACTCGGATGAGCAGTTCTTC. Its protein product is CASSLDSDEQFF.

This chain uses TRBV14 with TRBJ1-1; possibly TRBD1 for D (6 bases). V lost 4 bases and J lost 4, with 13 bases in between. The CDR3 has 14 amino acids. Per germline, CDR1 SGHDN and CDR2 FVKESK. This CDR3 is CASSPQGSITEAFF. CDR3 bases: TGTGCCAGCAGCCCCCAGGGGAGTATCACTGAAGCTTTCTTT.

The CDR3 sequence is CASSQELANSDNEQFF. In DNA, the CDR3 is TGTGCCAGCAGCCAAGAACTAGCCAATTCTGACAATGAGCAGTTCTTC. The rearrangement joins TRBV3-1 to TRBJ2-1, with a possible D match to TRBD2 (6 bases). V dropped 0 bases and J dropped 5 bases, with 14 bases sitting between them. Germline CDR1 is LGHDT and CDR2 is YNNKEL (reference sequence). This CDR3 contains 16 residues.

This clonotype was counted only a few times. The chain carries TRBV3-1 and TRBJ1-1; no clear D gene. This CDR3 spans 13 amino acids. CDR1 is LGHDT, CDR2 YNNKEL, per germline (reference sequence). V lost 4 bases and J 3 bases, leaving 9 bases between the germline ends. The CDR3 spells CASSLGPDTEAFF. DNA of the CDR3: TGTGCCAGCAGCCTCGGACCTGACACTGAAGCTTTCTTT.